The clone carrying this T cell receptor (beta chain) was counted ten times or more. Authors of the study amplified TCR beta CDR3 regions from RNA transcripts. HTBI primers drove first-round RT-PCR of the TCR CDR3. TCRdb reprocessed the multiplex PCR reads via MiXCR and lists one record per CDR3 protein. The sample consists of 300,000 to 450,000 distinct CDR3 sequences, less than 15% of them appearing once. The CDR3 extends over 17 amino acids. Trimming took 3 bases from V and 5 from J, leaving 23 bases between them. Germline CDR1 ENHRY, CDR2 SYGVKD. The sample belongs to a study of T cells in Graves' hyperthyroidism and ophthalmopathy. Study information: At the time of initial diagnosis and before any treatment, peripheral blood was collected.

When ophthalmopathy did not progress within 18 months, Graves' hyperthyroidism was considered stable. The genes are TRBV10-3 and TRBJ2-7, with a tentative D call TRBD1 (6 bases). Sequenced input: blood. This sequence was found in a young woman with Graves' hyperthyroidism. CDR3 sequence (DNA): TGTGCCATCAGTGACTGGGAGAGTAGCCAGGGGACGAACGAGCAGTACTTC. This encodes CAISDWESSQGTNEQYF.